This TCR beta chain was sequenced during a study of PD-L1 blockade in urothelial cancer. Measured with immunoSEQ multiplex PCR; TCRdb has only the in-frame clones, and not every one. Of roughly 87,000 clones in the sample, around 89% are singletons; the top ten hold about 0.89%. The sample's time point: pretreatment peripheral blood. J lost 0 bases, V lost 0 bases, and 0 bases had no gene match. Germline values: CDR1 SGHTA, CDR2 FQGNSA. The CDR3 has 15 amino acids. The TCR comes from a woman aged 80 or over with urothelial cancer. The source material was PBMCs, sampled around atezolizumab (anti-PD-L1) treatment. The chain links TRBV7-2 to TRBJ1-1; 8 nucleotides match TRBD1. In DNA form, the CDR3 reads TGTGCCAGCAGCTTAGCGGGACAGGTGAACACTGAAGCTTTCTTT. Residues: CASSLAGQVNTEAFF. The full variable domain, with the rest looked up from reference TRBV7-2 and TRBJ1-1, is GAGVSQSPSNKVTEKGKDVELRCDPISGHTALYWYRQSLGQGLEFLIYFQGNSAPDKSGLPSDRFSAERTGGSVSTLTIQRTQQEDSAVYLCASSLAGQVNTEAFFGQGTRLTVV.